This T cell receptor (beta chain) was captured by sequencing in a study of T cell responses to AZD1222 COVID-19 vaccine. This CDR3 spans 14 amino acids. V was pared by 3 bases and J by 11 bases, with 6 bases of the junction left unmatched. Germline V gene sequence: CDR1 SGHNT, CDR2 YYREEE (reference sequence). The assay was immunoSEQ multiplex PCR, and TCRdb's table has in-frame clones only and misses some. Among 170,000 or so clones listed, over 75% were seen once. With regard to this clone: The antigen is not known.

Study-level findings and limits: The study reported that nearly half of spike-specific TCRs target unmutated variant regions.

V usage is TRBV5-4 and J usage is TRBJ1-6, with 9 bases lining up with TRBD1. The TCR was taken from an adult in good health. The sample consisted of peripheral blood, taken on day 0 of AZD1222 vaccination. The CDR3 region is CASSSPGTGTPLHF. CDR3 DNA: TGTGCCAGCAGCTCCCCCGGGACAGGGACACCCCTCCACTTT.